The 25 T cell receptor beta chains given below trace back to one sample, sequenced in a study of T cell changes during pregnancy in multiple sclerosis. Clones were sequenced by immunoSEQ multiplex PCR, and TCRdb holds only the in-frame ones, with some missing. In the table there are some 85,000 clones, about 95% of which are singletons. Sequencing was performed on peripheral blood, taken in the second trimester of pregnancy. These receptors were collected from a female donor with multiple sclerosis, enrolled in a pregnancy study.

This clone appeared a single time. Different DNA sequences within this sample yield the same CDR3. This chain connects TRBV5-1 to TRBJ2-7; D may be TRBD2 (5 bases). Trimming took off 0 bases at V and 4 bases at J, with 5 bases between the two ends. Germline CDR1 reads SGHRS; CDR2 reads YFSETQ. The length of the CDR3 is 12 residues. As DNA, the CDR3 is TGCGCCAGCAGCTTGGGCGGGTACGAGCAGTACTTC. Translating gives CASSLGGYEQYF.

CDR3 DNA sequence: TGTGCCAGCTGTGGTATTGGGCTAGCGGTGAACAATGAGCAGTTCTTC. Its protein product is CASCGIGLAVNNEQFF. This chain joins TRBV28 and TRBJ2-1; 7 bases fit TRBD2. This CDR3 has 16 residues. The junction had 15 bases not matched to a gene; V was cut back by 8 bases and J by 5 bases. Germline V lookup: CDR1 MDHEN, CDR2 SYDVKM.

The rearrangement joins TRBV7-6 to TRBJ1-1; weak D call: TRBD1 (5 bases). The length of the CDR3 is 15 residues. Germline CDR1 and CDR2: SGHVS and FNYEAQ. V was pared by 5 bases and J by 0 bases, with 13 bases between. CDR3 region: CASSILQAMNTEAFF. CDR3 in DNA: TGTGCCAGCAGCATACTACAGGCCATGAACACTGAAGCTTTCTTT. Based on the CDR3 plus reference TRBV7-6 and TRBJ1-1, the full variable domain is GAGVSQSPRYKVTKRGQDVALRCDPISGHVSLYWYRQALGQGPEFLTYFNYEAQQDKSGLPNDRFSAERPEGSISTLTIQRTEQRDSAMYRCASSILQAMNTEAFFGQGTRLTVV.

The chain has TRBV27 and TRBJ1-5; D ambiguous. The CDR3 spans 14 residues. Trimming took 4 bases from V and 6 from J, leaving 13 bases between them. Germline CDR1 and CDR2: MNHEY and SMNVEV (reference sequence). The CDR3 region has the DNA TGTGCCAGCAGTTCTTACTATGTGAGTCAGCCCCAGCATTTT. It codes for CASSSYYVSQPQHF.

This clone appeared once. V gene TRBV27 combines with J gene TRBJ2-5; tentative D call: TRBD2 (5 bases). The CDR3 has 13 residues. Per germline, CDR1 MNHEY and CDR2 SMNVEV (reference sequence). V lost 0 bases to trimming and J lost 9 bases, with 11 bases between them. The CDR3 nucleotides are TGTGCCAGCAGTTTATCGATCGAAGCGGCCCAGTACTTC. This gives the protein CASSLSIEAAQYF.

The chain employs TRBV29-1 and TRBJ1-2; 7 bases line up with TRBD1. The CDR3 totals 12 residues. Germline CDR1 reads SQVTM; CDR2 reads ANQGSEA. The trim removed 7 bases at V and 7 bases at J, leaving 9 bases unmatched. The CDR3 nucleotides read TGCAGCGGCCTGACAGGGCCCGGTGGCTACACCTTC. This sequence encodes CSGLTGPGGYTF. Based on the CDR3 plus reference TRBV29-1 and TRBJ1-2, the full variable domain is SAVISQKPSRDICQRGTSLTIQCQVDSQVTMMFWYRQQPGQSLTLIATANQGSEATYESGFVIDKFPISRPNLTFSTLTVSNMSPEDSSIYLCSGLTGPGGYTFGSGTRLTVV.

The V call is TRBV27, the J call TRBJ2-7; TRBD1 matches at 10 bases. With V trimmed by 5 bases and J by 4 bases, 14 bases remained unmatched. This CDR3 is 17 amino acids long. Germline CDR1 and CDR2: MNHEY and SMNVEV (reference sequence). This chain's CDR3 is CASSPPPLRTGGYEQYF. CDR3 in DNA: TGTGCCAGCAGTCCGCCCCCCCTTAGGACAGGGGGATACGAGCAGTACTTC.

The chain couples TRBV5-1 to TRBJ2-1; 7 positions agree with TRBD2. With V trimmed by 0 bases and J by 6 bases, 0 bases remained unmatched. The CDR3 totals 13 residues. Germline CDR1 is SGHRS and CDR2 is YFSETQ. The CDR3 nucleotides are TGCGCCAGCAGCTTGGGGACTAGCAATGAGCAGTTCTTC. Protein sequence: CASSLGTSNEQFF.

This chain links TRBV6-1 with TRBJ2-3; TRBD2 might be the D (6 bases). This CDR3 is built from 15 residues. Germline V gives CDR1 MNHNS, CDR2 SASEGT. V was clipped by 2 bases and J by 4 bases, with 13 bases between them. CDR3 sequence (DNA): TGTGCCAGCAGTGAATATCTTAGCGGCCCAGATACGCAGTATTTT. It is translated as CASSEYLSGPDTQYF.

This chain joins TRBV29-1 and TRBJ2-7; the D gene is possibly TRBD1 (5 bases). Looked up from germline, CDR1 is SQVTM and CDR2 is ANQGSEA. This CDR3 has 13 amino acids. V lost 3 bases to trimming and J lost 3 bases, with 12 bases between them. The CDR3 protein is CSVERWQGYEQYF. CDR3 coding DNA: TGCAGCGTTGAGAGGTGGCAGGGCTACGAGCAGTACTTC.

The chain recombines TRBV5-8 with TRBJ2-5; 9 bases map to TRBD1. The germline gives CDR1 SGHTS, CDR2 YDEGEE. The CDR3 length is 14 residues. J was trimmed by 5 bases and V by 4 bases; bases with no gene match: 6. CDR3 residues: CASSGDRARETQYF. DNA for the CDR3: TGTGCCAGCAGCGGGGACAGGGCCCGGGAGACCCAGTACTTC.

The J gene is TRBJ2-5, the V gene TRBV2, with D unresolved. Per the germline V gene, CDR1 is SNHLY and CDR2 is FYNNEI. V was trimmed by 1 base and J by 2 bases, leaving 11 bases between them. The CDR3 length is 15 residues. CDR3 coding DNA: TGTGCCAGCAGTGAAGGATGGGCAGCACAAGAGACCCAGTACTTC. Its translation: CASSEGWAAQETQYF. The full variable domain, with the rest looked up from reference TRBV2 and TRBJ2-5, is EPEVTQTPSHQVTQMGQEVILRCVPISNHLYFYWYRQILGQKVEFLVSFYNNEISEKSEIFDDQFSVERPDGSNFTLKIRSTKLEDSAMYFCASSEGWAAQETQYFGPGTRLLVL.

This chain connects TRBV30 to TRBJ1-1, with 8 bases that match TRBD1. Losses at the gene ends were 4 bases for V and 4 bases for J; bases not matched to a gene: 11. The germline V gene has CDR1 GTSNPN and CDR2 SVGIG (reference sequence). CDR3 length equals 15 residues. The CDR3 region is CAWIPWTGLGTEAFF. In DNA, the CDR3 is TGTGCCTGGATTCCGTGGACAGGGCTGGGCACTGAAGCTTTCTTT.

The J gene is TRBJ2-7, the V gene TRBV7-9; D unclear. This CDR3 is built from 15 residues. Germline-derived CDR1 and CDR2 are SEHNR and FQNEAQ (reference sequence). V lost 4 bases and J 4 bases, leaving 17 bases between the germline ends. The CDR3 is CASSSPRHGSYEQYF. The CDR3 nucleotides read TGTGCCAGCAGCTCGCCCCGACACGGATCTTACGAGCAGTACTTC.

V and J are TRBV20-1 and TRBJ1-2; D is unresolved. The CDR3 runs to 11 residues. Trimming took off 2 bases at V and 4 bases at J, with 5 bases between the two ends. In germline, CDR1 is DFQATT, CDR2 SNEGSKA (reference sequence). The CDR3 loop is CSARLVYGYTF. CDR3 bases: TGCAGTGCTAGACTAGTCTATGGCTACACCTTC.

This chain uses TRBV5-1 with TRBJ2-1; 10 positions match TRBD2. Unmatched junction bases numbered 8, after V lost 0 bases and J lost 8 bases. The germline V gene has CDR1 SGHRS and CDR2 YFSETQ. This CDR3 has 16 amino acids. CDR3 sequence (DNA): TGCGCCAGCAGCTTGGGGGGGCCTAGCGGGAGCGATGAGCAGTTCTTC. Translating it yields CASSLGGPSGSDEQFF.

The chain carries TRBV5-1 and TRBJ1-4; possible D gene TRBD1, 6 bases. The CDR3 spans 17 residues. The V end was cut by 2 bases, the J end by 0 bases, with 14 bases between. The germline V gene has CDR1 SGHRS and CDR2 YFSETQ. The CDR3 DNA follows: TGCGCCAGCAGCTTTTACAGGGACGCCGCAACTAATGAAAAACTGTTTTTT. This encodes CASSFYRDAATNEKLFF.

This clone was seen more than once but under ten times. The V call is TRBV27, the J call TRBJ2-1; weak D call: TRBD2 (6 bases). CDR1 and CDR2 from the germline V gene are MNHEY and SMNVEV (reference sequence). The V and J ends lost 8 bases and 6 bases respectively, with 20 bases between them. The CDR3 has 15 amino acids. This CDR3 reads CASGLRLGRGNEQFF. For the CDR3, the DNA is TGTGCCAGCGGCCTCCGGCTAGGGCGGGGCAATGAGCAGTTCTTC.

DNA of the CDR3: TGTGCCAGCAGTTCCCCTCATACTAGCGGCCAAGAGACCCAGTACTTC. It codes for CASSSPHTSGQETQYF. This sequence joins TRBV28 and TRBJ2-5, with 8 positions matching TRBD2. Germline loops: CDR1 MDHEN, CDR2 SYDVKM. J was trimmed by 1 base and V by 4 bases; bases with no gene match: 8. This CDR3 comprises 16 residues.

This clone was picked up one time. The V and J genes are TRBV7-7 and TRBJ2-5; 14 positions match TRBD2. V lost 5 bases, J lost 5 bases, and 7 bases stayed unmatched. Germline V lookup: CDR1 SSHAT, CDR2 FNYEAQ (reference sequence). This CDR3 has 16 amino acids. CDR3 sequence: CASSLGTSGSWETQYF. In nucleotides, the CDR3 is TGTGCCAGCAGCCTGGGGACTAGCGGGAGCTGGGAGACCCAGTACTTC.

The CDR3 sequence is CASSVDPGGVTEAFF. In DNA, the CDR3 is TGTGCCAGCAGCGTAGATCCAGGGGGCGTCACTGAAGCTTTCTTT. The V and J genes are TRBV9 and TRBJ1-1; the match to TRBD1 covers 8 bases. The junction had 5 bases not matched to a gene; V was cut back by 0 bases and J by 4 bases. Looked up from germline, CDR1 is SGDLS and CDR2 is YYNGEE. The CDR3 has 15 residues.

This clone was picked up a small number of times. J is TRBJ2-7 and V is TRBV19; the match to TRBD2 covers 7 bases. Germline assignment: CDR1 LNHDA and CDR2 SQIVND (reference sequence). The J segment lost 2 bases and the V segment lost 3 bases, leaving 4 bases of the junction unmatched. CDR3 length: 14 amino acids. DNA of the CDR3: TGTGCCAGTAGTATGGGAGGGCCCCCCTACGAGCAGTACTTC. This encodes CASSMGGPPYEQYF. Complete variable domain (other parts from reference TRBV19 and TRBJ2-7): DGGITQSPKYLFRKEGQNVTLSCEQNLNHDAMYWYRQDPGQGLRLIYYSQIVNDFQKGDIAEGYSVSREKKESFPLTVTSAQKNPTAFYLCASSMGGPPYEQYFGPGTRLTVT.

The rearrangement joins TRBV5-1 to TRBJ2-2; D unclear. Trimming took off 4 bases at V and 3 bases at J, with 10 bases between the two ends. Germline CDR1 reads SGHRS; CDR2 reads YFSETQ. The CDR3 contains 14 residues. The CDR3 DNA sequence: TGCGCCAGCAGCACCGAGGTAGACACCGGGGAGCTGTTTTTT. It codes for CASSTEVDTGELFF.

This chain links TRBV4-1 with TRBJ2-1; TRBD1 matches at 8 bases. V lost 0 bases and J lost 9; bases outside the gene matches: 13. The CDR3 contains 17 residues. The germline gives CDR1 MGHRA, CDR2 YSYEKL. For the CDR3, the DNA is TGCGCCAGCAGCCAAGATCCCCAGGGGGCGTTCATCGGTGAGCAGTTCTTC. Translation: CASSQDPQGAFIGEQFF.

The chain links TRBV6-5 to TRBJ2-2, with D perhaps matching TRBD2 (5 bases). CDR1 MNHEY and CDR2 SVGAGI come from the germline V gene. V was clipped by 2 bases and J by 4 bases, with 11 bases between them. The CDR3 has 15 residues. The CDR3 coding sequence is TGTGCCAGCAGTTACACGGACGGAGGCACCGGGGAGCTGTTTTTT. Translated: CASSYTDGGTGELFF.